This T cell receptor (beta chain) was captured by sequencing in a study of CD8 T cells in Susac syndrome. Random hexamers were used to reverse transcribe the RNA input (about 0.5 to 1 ug). An immunoSEQ multiplex PCR generated amplified TCR beta CDR3 products spanning 54 Vbeta and 13 Jbeta. One entry per CDR3 protein, called by TCRdb with MiXCR from the immunoSEQ multiplex PCR reads. Here the sample spans 120,000 or so distinct CDR3 sequences, more than 90% being singletons. Healthy donors served as the controls. They were matched for age and sex. TEMRA cells were FACS-enriched and CD8+ and CD4+ T cells negatively isolated. The sequence was collected from a human donor in good health. The sample consisted of CD4+ T cells from PBMCs.

The CDR3 sequence is CASSLRRKRQETQYF. As DNA, the CDR3 is TGTGCCAGCAGCTTGAGGCGGAAACGACAAGAGACCCAGTACTTC. The chain joins TRBV5-8 to TRBJ2-5; no reliable D call. V dropped 1 base and J dropped 2 bases, with 12 bases sitting between them. The CDR3 contains 15 residues. The germline gives CDR1 SGHTS, CDR2 YDEGEE.